Listed below are T cell receptor beta chains from one sample, sequenced in a study of shared clonotypes between healthy human individuals. The assay was immunoSEQ multiplex PCR, and TCRdb's table has in-frame clones only and misses some. The data show some 2,100,000 clones, about 93% seen once. The sample was naive CD8+ T cells from PBMCs. Every receptor here comes from a man younger than 30 in good health. Some clones in this sample may be carry-over from other donors' samples. CDR3s include the opening cysteine and the closing phenylalanine or tryptophan. Fields, in order: V gene, D gene, clone size, J gene, CDR3 protein, CDR3 DNA. D genes are given only for firm matches. Some rows mark clone size as missing; the rest say once, few, many or name a class of expanded clone.

V gene: TRBV19
D gene: .
clone size: once
J gene: TRBJ2-7
CDR3 protein: CASSDSVASYEQYF
CDR3 DNA: TGTGCCAGTAGTGACAGCGTCGCCTCTTACGAGCAGTACTTC

V gene: TRBV27
D gene: TRBD1
clone size: .
J gene: TRBJ2-1
CDR3 protein: CASSTRAGGLNEQFF
CDR3 DNA: TGTGCCAGCAGTACTCGGGCAGGGGGCTTGAATGAGCAGTTCTTC

V gene: TRBV9
D gene: .
clone size: .
J gene: TRBJ2-2
CDR3 protein: CASSPPVSLPGELFF
CDR3 DNA: TGTGCCAGCAGCCCCCCGGTGTCCTTACCCGGGGAGCTGTTTTTT

V gene: TRBV7-3
D gene: .
clone size: .
J gene: TRBJ2-1
CDR3 protein: CASSIRHAANEQFF
CDR3 DNA: TGTGCCAGCAGCATACGACACGCGGCCAATGAGCAGTTCTTC

V gene: TRBV4-1
D gene: .
clone size: once
J gene: TRBJ2-1
CDR3 protein: CASSLPGLYNEQFF
CDR3 DNA: TGCGCCAGCAGTCTTCCGGGACTTTACAATGAGCAGTTCTTC

V gene: TRBV29-1
D gene: TRBD2
clone size: .
J gene: TRBJ2-5
CDR3 protein: CSVGSLIAGPQETQYF
CDR3 DNA: TGCAGCGTGGGGTCCCTAATAGCGGGACCACAAGAGACCCAGTACTTC

V gene: TRBV6-1
D gene: .
clone size: once
J gene: TRBJ2-5
CDR3 protein: CASSEGPRGQETQYF
CDR3 DNA: TGTGCCAGCAGTGAAGGGCCCAGGGGCCAAGAGACCCAGTACTTC

V gene: TRBV4-3
D gene: TRBD2
clone size: .
J gene: TRBJ2-1
CDR3 protein: CASSPSIGTSFNEQFF
CDR3 DNA: TGCGCCAGCAGCCCAAGTATCGGGACTAGCTTCAATGAGCAGTTCTTC

V gene: TRBV19
D gene: TRBD2
clone size: once
J gene: TRBJ2-1
CDR3 protein: CASSIGTSGPYNEQFF
CDR3 DNA: TGTGCCAGTAGTATCGGGACTAGCGGACCTTACAATGAGCAGTTCTTC

V gene: TRBV28
D gene: TRBD1
clone size: .
J gene: TRBJ1-5
CDR3 protein: CASTPGTGSQPQHF
CDR3 DNA: TGTGCCAGCACGCCCGGGACAGGGTCCCAGCCCCAGCATTTT

V gene: TRBV5-1
D gene: .
clone size: .
J gene: TRBJ2-5
CDR3 protein: CASTQGAQVPRETQYF
CDR3 DNA: TGCGCCAGCACTCAGGGAGCTCAGGTCCCCCGAGAGACCCAGTACTTC

V gene: TRBV19
D gene: TRBD1
clone size: .
J gene: TRBJ2-1
CDR3 protein: CASTPASGGGNEQFF
CDR3 DNA: TGTGCCAGTACCCCGGCCTCAGGGGGCGGGAATGAGCAATTCTTC

V gene: TRBV7-9
D gene: .
clone size: few
J gene: TRBJ1-1
CDR3 protein: CASSFTSSRAEAFF
CDR3 DNA: TGTGCCAGCAGCTTCACATCCTCAAGGGCTGAAGCTTTCTTT

V gene: TRBV2
D gene: .
clone size: .
J gene: TRBJ1-5
CDR3 protein: CASSGTADQPQHF
CDR3 DNA: TGTGCCAGCAGTGGGACAGCCGATCAGCCCCAGCATTTT

V gene: TRBV28
D gene: .
clone size: .
J gene: TRBJ1-5
CDR3 protein: CASSPRRGGQPQHF
CDR3 DNA: TGTGCCAGCAGCCCTAGACGGGGAGGCCAGCCCCAGCATTTT

V gene: TRBV4-1
D gene: .
clone size: .
J gene: TRBJ1-2
CDR3 protein: CASSLRRDSGYTF
CDR3 DNA: TGCGCCAGCAGCCTCAGGCGGGACTCTGGCTACACCTTC

V gene: TRBV15
D gene: .
clone size: .
J gene: TRBJ2-3
CDR3 protein: CATSRVVGSTDTQYF
CDR3 DNA: TGTGCCACCAGCAGAGTCGTGGGGAGCACAGATACGCAGTATTTT

V gene: TRBV9
D gene: .
clone size: .
J gene: TRBJ1-2
CDR3 protein: CASSVQGNYGYTF
CDR3 DNA: TGTGCCAGCAGCGTACAGGGGAACTATGGCTACACCTTC

V gene: TRBV2
D gene: .
clone size: .
J gene: TRBJ2-3
CDR3 protein: CASSPPLDEVGTDTQYF
CDR3 DNA: TGTGCCAGCAGTCCCCCCTTGGACGAGGTCGGCACAGATACGCAGTATTTT

V gene: TRBV9
D gene: .
clone size: .
J gene: TRBJ2-7
CDR3 protein: CASSVVGVGEEQYF
CDR3 DNA: TGTGCCAGCAGCGTAGTCGGGGTGGGTGAGGAGCAGTACTTC

V gene: TRBV28
D gene: TRBD1
clone size: .
J gene: TRBJ1-5
CDR3 protein: CASRFFWQGEQPQHF
CDR3 DNA: TGTGCCAGCAGGTTCTTCTGGCAGGGGGAGCAGCCCCAGCATTTT

V gene: TRBV27
D gene: .
clone size: .
J gene: TRBJ1-5
CDR3 protein: CASSPDGSQPQHF
CDR3 DNA: TGTGCCAGCAGTCCGGACGGGTCACAGCCCCAGCATTTT